The 12 T cell receptor beta chains below come from one sample, sequenced in a study of radiation and T cells in renal cell carcinoma. Generated by immunoSEQ multiplex PCR, the TCRdb table keeps only in-frame clones and is missing some. The data contain over 12,000 clones, around 62% of them singletons. Treatment indicated: treatment-naive control, cytoreductive nephrectomy. The material sequenced was tumor tissue, taken from a patient whose treatment was nephrectomy without radiotherapy. Receptors were obtained from a man aged 55 to 70 with renal cell carcinoma.

This chain joins TRBV7-2 and TRBJ2-7; 7 bases line up with TRBD1. Germline V gene lookup returns CDR1 SGHTA and CDR2 FQGNSA. V shed 3 bases and J 2 bases; nucleotides not matched to a gene: 4. The CDR3 covers 14 residues. CDR3 protein: CASSFGTEPYEQYF. DNA of the CDR3: TGTGCCAGCAGCTTCGGGACAGAACCCTACGAGCAGTACTTC. The full variable domain, its missing parts supplied by reference TRBV7-2 and TRBJ2-7, is GAGVSQSPSNKVTEKGKDVELRCDPISGHTALYWYRQSLGQGLEFLIYFQGNSAPDKSGLPSDRFSAERTGGSVSTLTIQRTQQEDSAVYLCASSFGTEPYEQYFGPGTRLTVT.

This clone has a handful of counts. This rearrangement joins TRBV19 to TRBJ2-1; the match to TRBD2 covers 7 bases. Germline V gene data show CDR1 as LNHDA and CDR2 as SQIVND (reference sequence). J was trimmed by 6 bases and V by 6 bases; bases with no gene match: 8. The CDR3 is 14 residues long. Here the CDR3 reads CASSLSGAINEQFF. DNA for the CDR3: TGTGCCAGTAGCTTGAGCGGGGCGATCAATGAGCAGTTCTTC.

The chain carries TRBV4-3 and TRBJ2-5, with TRBD1 identical over 9 bases. CDR3 length equals 16 residues. V shed 0 bases and J 4 bases; nucleotides not matched to a gene: 6. Germline V gives CDR1 LGHNA, CDR2 YSLEER. DNA of the CDR3: TGCGCCAGCAGCCAAGAAACGGGGACAGGGCGAGAGACCCAGTACTTC. It translates to CASSQETGTGRETQYF.

This CDR3 is CASSLVPSGRLWTGELFF. CDR3 in DNA: TGTGCCAGCAGTTTAGTCCCTAGCGGGAGGTTGTGGACCGGGGAGCTGTTTTTT. V is TRBV28 and J is TRBJ2-2, with 11 bases lining up with TRBD2. Trimming took 2 bases from V and 5 from J; bases not matched to a gene: 10. This CDR3 region has 18 residues. In germline, CDR1 is MDHEN, CDR2 SYDVKM.

The rearrangement uses TRBV9 and TRBJ2-5; TRBD1 might be the D (6 bases). Germline V gene data show CDR1 as SGDLS and CDR2 as YYNGEE. The CDR3 loop spans 13 amino acids. The V gene lost 3 bases and the J gene lost 5 bases, with 11 bases spanning the gap. The CDR3 protein is CASSAGALETQYF. Here the CDR3 DNA reads TGTGCCAGCAGCGCAGGGGCTTTGGAGACCCAGTACTTC.

This clone was seen more than once but under ten times. The chain couples TRBV7-3 to TRBJ2-3, with D tentatively TRBD1 (6 bases). The CDR3 loop spans 15 amino acids. Germline lookup yields CDR1 SGHTA and CDR2 FQGTGA. V lost 1 base and J lost 1, with 9 bases in between. The DNA of the CDR3 is TGTGCCAGCAGCTTAATGGCAGGGGGCACAGATACGCAGTATTTT. The encoded protein is CASSLMAGGTDTQYF. The complete variable domain, with remaining parts taken from reference TRBV7-3 and TRBJ2-3, reads GAGVSQTPSNKVTEKGKYVELRCDPISGHTALYWYRQSLGQGPEFLIYFQGTGAADDSGLPNDRFFAVRPEGSVSTLKIQRTERGDSAVYLCASSLMAGGTDTQYFGPGTRLTVL.

J is TRBJ2-6 and V is TRBV7-6; D is unclear. V was pared by 1 base and J by 6 bases, with 7 bases between. The CDR3 runs 14 residues. CDR1 is SGHVS, CDR2 FNYEAQ, per germline. CDR3 DNA sequence: TGTGCCAGCAGCTTAGGGGGTACGGCCAACGTCCTGACTTTC. Translated, it gives CASSLGGTANVLTF.

The chain recombines TRBV10-3 with TRBJ2-7; D uncertain. The V end lost 6 bases, the J end lost 4 bases, and 16 bases lay between the germline ends. The germline V gene has CDR1 ENHRY and CDR2 SYGVKD. The CDR3 has 14 amino acids. CDR3 bases: TGTGCCATCAGCGCGAAGGGAATCGGGTACGAGCAGTACTTC. Its translation: CAISAKGIGYEQYF.

The chain has TRBV10-1 and TRBJ2-3; no definite D call. V was cut by 10 bases and J by 1 base, with 9 bases left in between. The length of the CDR3 is 12 residues. CDR1 is WNHNN, CDR2 SYGVQD, per germline (reference sequence). The CDR3 region is CATNWGTDTQYF. As DNA, the CDR3 is TGCGCCACCAACTGGGGCACAGATACGCAGTATTTT.

V and J are TRBV11-2 and TRBJ2-3; weak D call: TRBD1 (6 bases). Germline values: CDR1 SGHAT, CDR2 FQNNGV. This CDR3 has 16 residues. V lost 5 bases and J lost 0, with 15 bases in between. CDR3 protein: CASSTWTATSTDTQYF. CDR3 DNA sequence: TGTGCCAGCAGCACCTGGACAGCCACTAGCACAGATACGCAGTATTTT.

This clone was counted only a few times. In DNA form, the CDR3 reads TGCGCCAGCAGCTCCCGGGGAGGGACCCAGTACTTC. This codes for CASSSRGGTQYF. The J gene is TRBJ2-5, the V gene TRBV5-1; possibly TRBD2 for D (6 bases). The CDR3 runs to 12 residues. Germline V gives CDR1 SGHRS, CDR2 YFSETQ. Trimming removed 3 bases from V and 7 bases from J, with 10 bases in between.

The chain links TRBV4-1 to TRBJ2-5; no clear D gene. The V end was cut by 2 bases, the J end by 2 bases, with 3 bases between. The length of the CDR3 is 12 residues. CDR1 is MGHRA and CDR2 is YSYEKL in the germline V gene. The CDR3 spells CASSQPQETQYF. As DNA, the CDR3 is TGCGCCAGCAGCCAACCTCAAGAGACCCAGTACTTC.